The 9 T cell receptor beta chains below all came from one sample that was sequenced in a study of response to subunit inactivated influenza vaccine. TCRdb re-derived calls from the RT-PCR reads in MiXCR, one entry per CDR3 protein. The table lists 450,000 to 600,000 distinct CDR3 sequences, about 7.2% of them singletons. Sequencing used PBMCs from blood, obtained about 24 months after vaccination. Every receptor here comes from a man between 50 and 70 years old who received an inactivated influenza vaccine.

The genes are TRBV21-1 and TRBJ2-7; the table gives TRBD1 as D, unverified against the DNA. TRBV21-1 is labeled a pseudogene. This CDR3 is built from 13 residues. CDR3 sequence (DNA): TGTGCCAGCACCAAAACTTCGAGGGGGCGGCAGTACTTC. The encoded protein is CASTKTSRGRQYF.

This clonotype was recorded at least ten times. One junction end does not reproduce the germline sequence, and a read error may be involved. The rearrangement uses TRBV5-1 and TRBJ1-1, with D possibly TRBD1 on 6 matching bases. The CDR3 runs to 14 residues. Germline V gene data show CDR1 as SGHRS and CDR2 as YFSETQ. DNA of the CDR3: TGTGCCAGCAGCCTGGGACACCTGAACACTGAAGCTTTCTTT. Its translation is CASSLGHLNTEAFF.

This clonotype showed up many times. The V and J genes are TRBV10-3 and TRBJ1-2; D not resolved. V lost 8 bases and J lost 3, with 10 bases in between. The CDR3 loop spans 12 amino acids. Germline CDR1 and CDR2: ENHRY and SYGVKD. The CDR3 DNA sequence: TGTGCCATCGGCCGTGCCTACTATGGCTACACCTTC. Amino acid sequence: CAIGRAYYGYTF.

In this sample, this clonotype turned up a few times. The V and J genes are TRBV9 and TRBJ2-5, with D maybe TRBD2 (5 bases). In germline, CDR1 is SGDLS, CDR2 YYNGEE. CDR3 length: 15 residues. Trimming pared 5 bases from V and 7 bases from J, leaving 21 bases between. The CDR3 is CASSPARQSAGTQYF. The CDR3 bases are TGTGCCAGCAGTCCAGCGAGGCAGTCGGCGGGGACCCAGTACTTC.

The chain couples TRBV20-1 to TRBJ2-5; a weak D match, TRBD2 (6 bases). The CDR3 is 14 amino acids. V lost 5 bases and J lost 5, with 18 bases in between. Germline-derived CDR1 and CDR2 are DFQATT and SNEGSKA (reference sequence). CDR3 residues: CSAPGALAGETQYF. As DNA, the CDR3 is TGCAGTGCTCCCGGGGCACTAGCTGGTGAGACCCAGTACTTC.

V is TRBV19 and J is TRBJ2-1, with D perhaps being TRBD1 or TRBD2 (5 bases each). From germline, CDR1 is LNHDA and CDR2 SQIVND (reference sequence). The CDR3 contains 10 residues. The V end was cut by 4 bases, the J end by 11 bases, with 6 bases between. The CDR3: CASSRGKQFF. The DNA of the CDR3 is TGTGCCAGTAGTAGGGGGAAGCAGTTCTTC. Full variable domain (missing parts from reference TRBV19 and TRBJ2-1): DGGITQSPKYLFRKEGQNVTLSCEQNLNHDAMYWYRQDPGQGLRLIYYSQIVNDFQKGDIAEGYSVSREKKESFPLTVTSAQKNPTAFYLCASSRGKQFFGPGTRLTVL.

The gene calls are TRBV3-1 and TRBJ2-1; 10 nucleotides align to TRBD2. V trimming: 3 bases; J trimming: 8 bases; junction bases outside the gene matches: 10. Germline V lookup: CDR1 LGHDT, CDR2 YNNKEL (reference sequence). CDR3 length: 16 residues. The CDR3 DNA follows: TGTGCCAGCAGCCACGGGACTAGCGACTTAGGTTATGAGCAGTTCTTC. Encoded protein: CASSHGTSDLGYEQFF.

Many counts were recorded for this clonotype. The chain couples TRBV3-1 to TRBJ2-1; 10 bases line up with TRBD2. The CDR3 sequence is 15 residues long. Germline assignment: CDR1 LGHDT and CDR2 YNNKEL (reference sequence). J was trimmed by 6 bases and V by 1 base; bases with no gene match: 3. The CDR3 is CASSQGTSGLNEQFF. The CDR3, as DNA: TGTGCCAGCAGCCAAGGGACTAGCGGCCTCAATGAGCAGTTCTTC.

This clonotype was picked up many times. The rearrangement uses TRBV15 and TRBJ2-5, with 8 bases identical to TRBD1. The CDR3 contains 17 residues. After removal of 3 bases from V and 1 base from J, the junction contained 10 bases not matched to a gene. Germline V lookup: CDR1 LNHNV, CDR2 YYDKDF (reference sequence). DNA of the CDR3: TGTGCCACCAGCAGCAACAGGGGGTGGGGACCCCAAGAGACCCAGTACTTC. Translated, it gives CATSSNRGWGPQETQYF.